This is a list of T cell receptor beta chains from one sample in a study of blood T cell repertoires in COVID-19. Assay used: immunoSEQ multiplex PCR; TCRdb lists only in-frame clones, some missing. The sample contains 150,000 to 200,000 clones, 80% to 90% of which appear only once. The sequencing input was peripheral blood. These receptors all come from a man aged 50 to 60 with active or convalescent COVID-19. The CDR3 runs from the conserved cysteine through the conserved F or W. The D gene is left open where the match is weak. Where a row states a size, it is once, few, many or the class of an expanded clone; other rows omit it.

J gene | D gene | clone size | V gene | CDR3 protein | CDR3 DNA
TRBJ2-1 | TRBD1 | - | TRBV5-1 | CASKKGQDYEQFF | TGCGCCAGCAAAAAGGGACAGGACTATGAGCAGTTCTTC
TRBJ2-1 | TRBD2 | - | TRBV4-2 | CASSQDSGGVVPNEQFF | TGTGCCAGCAGCCAAGACTCCGGGGGGGTGGTTCCCAATGAGCAGTTCTTC
TRBJ1-5 | - | - | TRBV2 | CASREGQPQHF | TGTGCCAGCAGGGAGGGTCAGCCCCAGCATTTT
TRBJ2-3 | - | - | TRBV11-2 | CASSKEPRGHTQYF | TGTGCCAGCAGCAAGGAGCCGCGGGGACATACGCAGTATTTT
TRBJ2-1 | TRBD1 | few | TRBV4-3 | CASSQEGTGAYNEQFF | TGCGCCAGCAGCCAAGAAGGGACAGGGGCCTACAATGAGCAGTTCTTC
TRBJ1-1 | - | - | TRBV10-3 | CAISVGQTEAFF | TGTGCCATCAGTGTTGGACAGACGGAAGCTTTCTTT
TRBJ1-4 | - | - | TRBV12-3/TRBV12-4 | CASSLATTGKLFF | TGTGCCAGCAGTTTAGCGACGACAGGAAAACTGTTTTTT
TRBJ1-4 | - | - | TRBV28 | CASKTAGPANEKLFF | TGTGCCAGCAAAACCGCAGGGCCAGCTAATGAAAAACTGTTTTTT
TRBJ1-3 | TRBD1 | - | TRBV5-1 | CASSSGQVSGNTIYF | TGCGCCAGCAGCTCGGGACAGGTCTCTGGAAACACCATATATTTT
TRBJ2-2 | - | - | TRBV11-3 | CASSLAQGMAGELFF | TGTGCCAGCAGCTTAGCACAGGGCATGGCCGGGGAGCTGTTTTTT
TRBJ1-6 | - | - | TRBV2 | CASMYSTPSSYNSPLHF | TGTGCCAGCATGTACTCAACCCCGAGCTCCTATAATTCACCCCTCCACTTT
TRBJ1-6 | - | - | TRBV6-6 | CASSPLGYDNSPLHF | TGTGCCAGCAGCCCACTCGGGTACGATAATTCACCCCTCCACTTT
TRBJ1-2 | - | - | TRBV5-6 | CASSAGRFAGYTF | TGTGCCAGCAGCGCGGGACGGTTCGCGGGCTACACCTTC
TRBJ2-1 | TRBD2 | - | TRBV19 | CASSSGRAPYNEQFF | TGTGCCAGTAGCAGCGGGAGGGCCCCCTACAATGAGCAGTTCTTC
TRBJ1-2 | TRBD1 | - | TRBV19 | CASWKGQGNYGYTF | TGTGCCAGCTGGAAGGGACAGGGCAACTATGGCTACACCTTC
TRBJ2-5 | - | - | TRBV7-9 | CASSFSAAQETQYF | TGTGCCAGCAGCTTCTCGGCGGCCCAAGAGACCCAGTACTTC
TRBJ2-7 | TRBD1 | - | TRBV28 | CASSSQTGGALYEQYF | TGTGCCAGCAGTTCCCAAACAGGGGGAGCTCTCTACGAGCAGTACTTC
TRBJ1-6 | TRBD1 | - | TRBV5-1 | CASSSTGGSPLHF | TGCGCCAGCAGCTCCACAGGGGGATCACCCCTCCACTTT
TRBJ1-6 | - | - | TRBV3-1/TRBV3-2 | CASSQGGGIVSPLHF | TGTGCCAGCAGCCAAGGCGGGGGGATCGTATCACCCCTCCACTTT
TRBJ2-7 | - | - | TRBV7-2 | CASSLFPPSVGYEQYF | TGTGCCAGCAGCTTATTCCCCCCTAGCGTAGGCTACGAGCAGTACTTC
TRBJ1-1 | TRBD1 | - | TRBV27 | CASSHGQAWNTEAFF | TGTGCCAGCAGCCACGGACAGGCCTGGAACACTGAAGCTTTCTTT
TRBJ1-1 | - | - | TRBV19 | CASSPGGLKTEAFF | TGTGCCAGTAGCCCTGGGGGACTTAAGACTGAAGCTTTCTTT
TRBJ2-2 | - | - | TRBV25-1 | CGTGTWAGELFF | TGTGGTACCGGGACTTGGGCTGGGGAGCTGTTTTTT
TRBJ1-1 | - | few | TRBV19 | CASSSPSSYVGRTEAFF | TGTGCCAGTAGTAGCCCGTCAAGTTACGTGGGGCGAACTGAAGCTTTCTTT
TRBJ1-6 | - | - | TRBV19 | CASSSWGRNSPLHF | TGTGCCAGTAGTAGTTGGGGGCGGAATTCACCCCTCCACTTT
TRBJ2-5 | TRBD2 | - | TRBV6-6 | CASNFGAGGRDQYF | TGTGCCAGCAATTTCGGAGCGGGAGGGCGGGACCAGTACTTC
TRBJ2-1 | - | few | TRBV18 | CASPQKRGGSDEQFF | TGTGCCAGCCCTCAGAAGAGGGGGGGCTCCGATGAGCAGTTCTTC
TRBJ1-1 | - | - | TRBV28 | CASSFGGMNTEAFF | TGTGCCAGCAGTTTCGGGGGTATGAACACTGAAGCTTTCTTT
TRBJ1-4 | - | once | TRBV5-4 | CASSLGAGINEKLFF | TGTGCCAGCAGCTTGGGGGCAGGGATAAATGAAAAACTGTTTTTT
TRBJ2-3 | - | - | TRBV20-1 | CSATRADTQYF | TGCAGTGCCACGAGGGCAGATACGCAGTATTTT
TRBJ1-4 | - | - | TRBV9 | CASSNRDTSFGKLFF | TGTGCCAGCAGCAACCGGGACACCTCCTTTGGAAAACTGTTTTTT
TRBJ1-2 | TRBD1 | - | TRBV4-1 | CASSQVPGQVPANYGYTF | TGCGCCAGCAGCCAAGTACCGGGACAGGTTCCTGCTAACTATGGCTACACCTTC
TRBJ1-6 | - | few | TRBV19 | CASSIAVHSPLHF | TGTGCCAGTAGTATAGCAGTTCATTCACCCCTCCACTTT
TRBJ2-2 | TRBD2 | - | TRBV7-2 | CASSQRPIAGLDTGELFF | TGTGCCAGCAGCCAAAGACCGATAGCGGGACTCGACACCGGGGAGCTGTTTTTT
TRBJ1-2 | - | - | TRBV5-5 | CASSYSDTRAGYTF | TGTGCCAGCAGCTACTCGGACACCAGGGCTGGCTACACCTTC
TRBJ1-1 | TRBD1 | - | TRBV6-6 | CASSWDRAGGAFF | TGTGCCAGCAGTTGGGACAGGGCCGGCGGAGCTTTCTTT
TRBJ2-5 | TRBD2 | - | TRBV14 | CASRMGTRGRGETQYF | TGTGCCAGCAGGATGGGTACCCGCGGGAGGGGCGAGACCCAGTACTTC
TRBJ2-1 | TRBD1 | - | TRBV29-1 | CSVEELGQGGNEQFF | TGCAGCGTTGAAGAATTAGGACAGGGAGGTAATGAGCAGTTCTTC
TRBJ1-1 | TRBD1 | - | TRBV7-2 | CASSLAGQVNTEAFF | TGTGCCAGCAGCCTAGCGGGACAGGTGAACACTGAAGCTTTCTTT
TRBJ1-3 | TRBD1 | once | TRBV2 | CASSGLTGGNTIYF | TGTGCCAGCAGTGGATTGACAGGGGGGAACACCATATATTTT
TRBJ1-4 | - | - | TRBV7-2 | CASSMGPGQGSEKLFF | TGTGCCAGCAGCATGGGTCCGGGTCAGGGGTCTGAAAAACTGTTTTTT
TRBJ1-1 | - | - | TRBV28 | CADRRLQNTEAFF | TGTGCTGACAGGCGGTTACAGAACACTGAAGCTTTCTTT
TRBJ1-2 | - | few | TRBV5-6 | CASSRDRDYGYTF | TGTGCCAGCAGCCGCGACCGGGACTATGGCTACACCTTC
TRBJ2-2 | - | - | TRBV20-1 | CSASGAGRSTGELFF | TGCAGTGCTAGTGGGGCGGGGCGCTCCACCGGGGAGCTGTTTTTT
TRBJ2-7 | - | - | TRBV2 | CASGWSNSNEQYF | TGTGCCAGCGGCTGGAGCAATTCGAATGAGCAGTACTTC